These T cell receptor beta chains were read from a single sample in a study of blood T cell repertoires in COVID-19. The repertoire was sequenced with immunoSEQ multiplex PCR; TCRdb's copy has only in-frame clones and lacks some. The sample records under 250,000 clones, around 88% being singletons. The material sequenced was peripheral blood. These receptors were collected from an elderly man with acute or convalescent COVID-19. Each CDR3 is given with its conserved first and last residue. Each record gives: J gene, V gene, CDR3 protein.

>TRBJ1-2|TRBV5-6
CASSRTDLQNYGYTF
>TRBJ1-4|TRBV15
CATRRYGATNEKLFF
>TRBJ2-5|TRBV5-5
CASSEAGVETQYF
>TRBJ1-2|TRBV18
CASSPGQNNYGYTF
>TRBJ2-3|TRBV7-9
CASSKGPSGGTDTQYF
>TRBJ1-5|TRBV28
CASSLRTGGNQPQHF
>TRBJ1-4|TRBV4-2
CASSQDQGDRSEKLFF
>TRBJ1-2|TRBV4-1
CASSQDSDSRYGYTF
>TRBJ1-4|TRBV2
CATSPGGTTNEKLFF
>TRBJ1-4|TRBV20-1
CSASRRGPNEKLFF
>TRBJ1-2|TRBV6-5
CASSYSRPGYGYTF